These 5 T cell receptor beta chains came from one sample sequenced in a study of blood T cell repertoires in COVID-19 (dated by TCRdb to 2018 to 2020). The receptor library was made with the immunoSEQ multiplex PCR assay. This is the immuneACCESS table as TCRdb keeps it, with only in-frame sequences that have V and J called. A part of the clones is gone; compared with another copy, unresolved V genes explain less than half, and the rest is unexplained. Recorded for this sample are tens of thousands of clones; around 93% of them occurred a single time. The top ten hold 2.5% to 3.5% of the sample. Sequencing used peripheral blood. The origin of the receptors is a man aged 45-65 years with acute or convalescent COVID-19.

The rearrangement joins TRBV12-3 or TRBV12-4 to TRBJ2-1, with D unclear. V was clipped by 3 bases and J by 7 bases, with 4 bases between them. The length of the CDR3 is 11 residues. Here the CDR3 DNA reads TGTGCCAGCAGTTTTAGTAATGAGCAGTTCTTC. The encoded protein is CASSFSNEQFF.

The chain joins TRBV2 to TRBJ2-3, with a tentative D call TRBD1 (6 bases). This CDR3 is built from 15 residues. V lost 5 bases to trimming and J lost 0 bases, with 12 bases between them. Looked up from germline, CDR1 is SNHLY and CDR2 is FYNNEI. CDR3 residues: CASSFGTTSTDTQYF. The CDR3 nucleotides are TGTGCCAGCAGTTTCGGGACAACTAGCACAGATACGCAGTATTTT.

The rearrangement links TRBV21-1 to TRBJ1-1; the DNA was not compared with TRBD1, the D call given in the table. TRBV21-1 is a pseudogene segment. The CDR3 is 16 residues long. CDR3 sequence reads: CASSKIARGLLAEAFF. Here the CDR3 DNA reads TGTGCCAGCAGCAAAATCGCCAGGGGTTTGCTTGCTGAAGCTTTCTTT.

The rearrangement joins TRBV19 to TRBJ1-3; D call uncertain. The V and J ends lost 5 bases and 0 bases respectively, with 11 bases between them. The CDR3 totals 15 residues. The germline V gene encodes CDR1 LNHDA and CDR2 SQIVND (reference sequence). CDR3 protein: CASSLNGISGNTIYF. CDR3 DNA sequence: TGTGCCAGTAGTCTAAACGGGATCTCTGGAAACACCATATATTTT.

The chain combines TRBV14 with TRBJ1-4; D not certain. V was clipped by 6 bases and J by 8 bases, with 13 bases between them. Germline CDR1 is SGHDN and CDR2 is FVKESK. The CDR3 extends over 13 amino acids. The CDR3 nucleotides read TGTGCCAGCAGTGAGTTCTCGGGGGAAAAACTGTTTTTT. It is translated as CASSEFSGEKLFF.